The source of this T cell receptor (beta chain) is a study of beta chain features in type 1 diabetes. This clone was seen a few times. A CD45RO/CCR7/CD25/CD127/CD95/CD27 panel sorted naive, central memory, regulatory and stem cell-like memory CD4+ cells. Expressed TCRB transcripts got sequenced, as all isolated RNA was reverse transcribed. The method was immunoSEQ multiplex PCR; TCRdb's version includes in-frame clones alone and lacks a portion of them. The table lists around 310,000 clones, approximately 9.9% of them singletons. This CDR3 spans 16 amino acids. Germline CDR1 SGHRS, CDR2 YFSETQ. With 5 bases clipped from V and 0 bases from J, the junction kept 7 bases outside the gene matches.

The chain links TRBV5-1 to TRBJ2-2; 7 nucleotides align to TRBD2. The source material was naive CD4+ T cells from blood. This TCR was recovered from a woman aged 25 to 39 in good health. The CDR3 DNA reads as TGCGCCAGCAGGCTCGAGGGAGGGGCGAACACCGGGGAGCTGTTTTTT. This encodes CASRLEGGANTGELFF.